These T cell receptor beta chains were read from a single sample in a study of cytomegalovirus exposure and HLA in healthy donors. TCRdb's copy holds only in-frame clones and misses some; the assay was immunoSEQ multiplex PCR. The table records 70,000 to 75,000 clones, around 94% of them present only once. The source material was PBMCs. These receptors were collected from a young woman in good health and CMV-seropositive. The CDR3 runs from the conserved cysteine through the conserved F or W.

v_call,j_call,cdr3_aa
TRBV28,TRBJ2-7,CASRGGGTYEQYF
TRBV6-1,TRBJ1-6,CASSELMGGLSPLHF
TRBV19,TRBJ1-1,CASTPTVNTEAFF
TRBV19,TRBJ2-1,CASSITGTVYNEQFF
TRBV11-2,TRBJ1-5,CASSLGSVGNQPQHF
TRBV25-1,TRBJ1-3,CASSESGAIRNTIYF
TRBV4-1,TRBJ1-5,CASSRTVNQPQHF
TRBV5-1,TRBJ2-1,CASSPLGTYNEQFF
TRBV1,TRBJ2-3,CTSSQDLGGGTDTQYF
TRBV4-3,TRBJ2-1,CASSLAGSGNEQFF
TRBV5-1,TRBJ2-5,CASRRRPGVQETQYF
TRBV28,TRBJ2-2,CASSPPKGTGELFF
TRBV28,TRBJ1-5,CASSFSIQGSNQPQHF
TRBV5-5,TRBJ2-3,CASSLRRGTDTQYF
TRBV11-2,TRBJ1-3,CASSPLGSGNTIYF
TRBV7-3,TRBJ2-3,CASSLRGSRDTQYF
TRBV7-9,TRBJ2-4,CASTTDRGTKNIQYF
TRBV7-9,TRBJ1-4,CASSYPLATNEKLFF
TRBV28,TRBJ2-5,CASSLVERMGPETQYF
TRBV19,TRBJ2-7,CASSPPRTGNEQYF
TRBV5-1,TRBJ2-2,CASSQGLNTGELFF
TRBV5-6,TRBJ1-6,CASSVSPYNNSPLHF